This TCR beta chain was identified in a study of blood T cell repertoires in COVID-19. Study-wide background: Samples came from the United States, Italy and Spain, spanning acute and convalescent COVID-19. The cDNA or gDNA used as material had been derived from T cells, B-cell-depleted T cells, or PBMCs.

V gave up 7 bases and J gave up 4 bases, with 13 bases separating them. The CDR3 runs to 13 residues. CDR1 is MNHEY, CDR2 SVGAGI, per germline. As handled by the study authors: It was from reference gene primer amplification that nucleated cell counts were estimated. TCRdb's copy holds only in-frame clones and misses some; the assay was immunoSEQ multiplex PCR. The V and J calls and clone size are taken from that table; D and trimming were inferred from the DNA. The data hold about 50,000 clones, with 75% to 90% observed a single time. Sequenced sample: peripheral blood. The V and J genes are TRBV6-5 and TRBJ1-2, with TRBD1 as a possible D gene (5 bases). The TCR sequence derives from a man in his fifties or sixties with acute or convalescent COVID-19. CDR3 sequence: CASIRKDIYGYTF. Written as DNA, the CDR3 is TGTGCCAGCATCCGAAAGGACATCTATGGCTACACCTTC.